Listed below are T cell receptor beta chains from one sample, sequenced in a study of T cell changes during pregnancy in multiple sclerosis. TCRdb keeps only in-frame clones here, not all; method: immunoSEQ multiplex PCR. The sample shows roughly 45,000 clones, approximately 87% of them seen only once. Sequenced material: peripheral blood, taken in the second trimester of pregnancy. The receptors derive from a female donor in good health, enrolled as a control in a pregnancy study. Each CDR3 is given without its conserved first and last residue.

v_call: TRBV11-2
cdr3_aa: ASSPQGAGNTIY

v_call: TRBV9
cdr3_aa: ASSARQSSYNSPLH

v_call: TRBV5-1
cdr3_aa: ASSLRGSSINYGYT

v_call: TRBV7-6
cdr3_aa: ASSVQEQGTEQY

v_call: TRBV10-3
cdr3_aa: AIQPSGASYEQY

v_call: TRBV30
cdr3_aa: AWSVSLAGGFQDEQF

v_call: TRBV6-4
cdr3_aa: ASSAGEWTTGELF

v_call: TRBV6-1
cdr3_aa: ASRTQGQTSYEQY

v_call: TRBV29-1
cdr3_aa: STRQGYEQY

v_call: TRBV5-4
cdr3_aa: ASSPPRRGSYNEQF

v_call: TRBV6-1
cdr3_aa: ASSETGYGYT

v_call: TRBV27
cdr3_aa: ASSFPGGAGELF

v_call: TRBV29-1
cdr3_aa: SVGDYNEQF

v_call: TRBV21-1
cdr3_aa: ASIRQGYNEQF

v_call: TRBV27
cdr3_aa: ASSRDISYEQY

v_call: TRBV29-1
cdr3_aa: SVDAGTGGGTEAF